The rows below give T cell receptor beta chains drawn from one sample of a study of T cell responses to AZD1222 COVID-19 vaccine. Measured with immunoSEQ multiplex PCR; TCRdb has only the in-frame clones, and not every one. Of about 120,000 clones listed, 70% to 90% were seen once; the top ten hold 2.4%. The specimen comprised peripheral blood, sampled on day 0 of AZD1222 vaccination. Receptors originate from an adult in good health. The CDR3 runs from the conserved cysteine through the conserved F or W.

cdr3_aa: CASSLNEGQDTQYF; j_call: TRBJ2-3; v_call: TRBV27
cdr3_aa: CASKNGGGLGTGELFF; j_call: TRBJ2-2; v_call: TRBV27
cdr3_aa: CASSEKAKNIQYF; j_call: TRBJ2-4; v_call: TRBV10-2
cdr3_aa: CASSRDLSSGNTIYF; j_call: TRBJ1-3; v_call: TRBV6-6
cdr3_aa: CASSPGTSGRWGPDTQYF; j_call: TRBJ2-3; v_call: TRBV28
cdr3_aa: CASSLPAHEQYF; j_call: TRBJ2-7; v_call: TRBV5-1
cdr3_aa: CASSGSGNTIYF; j_call: TRBJ1-3; v_call: TRBV5-1
cdr3_aa: CASRDRDRGTYEQYF; j_call: TRBJ2-7; v_call: TRBV6-5
cdr3_aa: CASSYPIGQGVHEQYF; j_call: TRBJ2-7; v_call: TRBV6-5
cdr3_aa: CASSLGGWTGHNYGYTF; j_call: TRBJ1-2; v_call: TRBV5-1
cdr3_aa: CASSRTSGTLRSGNEQFF; j_call: TRBJ2-1; v_call: TRBV28
cdr3_aa: CASSLVTGRAGETQYF; j_call: TRBJ2-5; v_call: TRBV7-2